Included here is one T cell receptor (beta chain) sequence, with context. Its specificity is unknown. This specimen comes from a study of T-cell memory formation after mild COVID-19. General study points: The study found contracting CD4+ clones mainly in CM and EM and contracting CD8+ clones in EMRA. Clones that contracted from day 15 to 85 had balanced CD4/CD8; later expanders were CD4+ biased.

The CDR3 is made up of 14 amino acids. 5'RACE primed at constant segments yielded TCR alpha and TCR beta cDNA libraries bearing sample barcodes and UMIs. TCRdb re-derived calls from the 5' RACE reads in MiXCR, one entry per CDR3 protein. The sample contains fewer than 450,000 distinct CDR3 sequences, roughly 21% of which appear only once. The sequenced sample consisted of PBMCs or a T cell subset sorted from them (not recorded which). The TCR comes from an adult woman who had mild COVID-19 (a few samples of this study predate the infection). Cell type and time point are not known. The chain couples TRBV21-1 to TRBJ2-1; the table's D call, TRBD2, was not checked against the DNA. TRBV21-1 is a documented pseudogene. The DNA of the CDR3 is TGTGCCAGCAGCCCCACTCTAGCGGGAGGTGAGCAGTTCTTC. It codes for CASSPTLAGGEQFF.